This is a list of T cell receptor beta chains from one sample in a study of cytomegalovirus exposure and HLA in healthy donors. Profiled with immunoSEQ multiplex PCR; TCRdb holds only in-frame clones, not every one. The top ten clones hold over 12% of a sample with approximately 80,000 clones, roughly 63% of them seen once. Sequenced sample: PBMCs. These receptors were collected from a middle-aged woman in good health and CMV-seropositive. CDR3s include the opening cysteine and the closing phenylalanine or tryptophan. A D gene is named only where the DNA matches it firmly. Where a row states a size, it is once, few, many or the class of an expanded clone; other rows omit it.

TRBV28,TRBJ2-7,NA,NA,TGTGCCAGCAGTTTAGGCGGGGTGGGTGTAACCTACGAGCAGTACTTC,CASSLGGVGVTYEQYF
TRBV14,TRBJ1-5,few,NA,TGTGCCAGCAGCCAAGGAGATAAACAGCCCCAGCATTTT,CASSQGDKQPQHF
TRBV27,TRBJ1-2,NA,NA,TGTGCCAGCAGTCCAGGGGACTATGGCTACACCTTC,CASSPGDYGYTF
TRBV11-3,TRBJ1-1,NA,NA,TGTGCCAGCAGCTTAGATTTTCGGGGGAAAGCTTTCTTT,CASSLDFRGKAFF
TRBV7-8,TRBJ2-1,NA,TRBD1,TGTGCCAGCCGCGGACAGGGCGTCAATGAGCAGTTCTTC,CASRGQGVNEQFF
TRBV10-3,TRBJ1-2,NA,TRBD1,TGTGCCTCCAACCTGAGACAGGGATGGGATGGCTACACCTTC,CASNLRQGWDGYTF
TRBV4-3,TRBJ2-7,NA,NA,TGCGCCAGCAGCCAAAGTGGGGGAGGGGGCGAGCAGTACTTC,CASSQSGGGGEQYF
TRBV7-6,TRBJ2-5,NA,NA,TGTGCCAGCAGCTTAGGGATCGACAGGTCACTCGAGACCCAGTACTTC,CASSLGIDRSLETQYF
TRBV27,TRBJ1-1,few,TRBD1,TGTGCCAGCAGCCTACAGGGGTGGAACACTGAAGCTTTCTTT,CASSLQGWNTEAFF
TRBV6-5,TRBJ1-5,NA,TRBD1,TGTGCCAGCAGTCGACAGGGGCGTCAGCCCCAGCATTTT,CASSRQGRQPQHF
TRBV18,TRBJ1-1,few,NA,TGTGCCAGCTCACCGATGGGGGGAGGCACTGAAGCTTTCTTT,CASSPMGGGTEAFF
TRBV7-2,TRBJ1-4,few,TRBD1,TGTGCCAGCAGCATACAGGGGGGGGATGAAAAACTGTTTTTT,CASSIQGGDEKLFF
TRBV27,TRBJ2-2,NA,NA,TGTGCCAGCAAAGTACTAGAGGGCAGTTCCGGGGAGCTGTTTTTT,CASKVLEGSSGELFF
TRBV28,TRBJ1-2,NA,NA,TGTGCCAGCAGTTTGCCAGGGTATGGCTACACCTTC,CASSLPGYGYTF
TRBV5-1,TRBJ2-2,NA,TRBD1,TGCGCCAGCAGGGCTCCCGGGACAGTTATAACGGAGCTGTTTTTT,CASRAPGTVITELFF
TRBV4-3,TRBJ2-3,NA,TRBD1,TGCGCCAGCAGCCAACCCCCTCCTGGACAGGGCACAGATACGCAGTATTTT,CASSQPPPGQGTDTQYF
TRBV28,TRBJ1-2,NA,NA,TGTGCCAGCCAAGGATTAGAGGGGGACTATGGCTACACCTTC,CASQGLEGDYGYTF
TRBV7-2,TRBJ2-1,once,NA,TGTGCCAGCAGCTTAAGTCGCGGGGCGACCTACAATGAGCAGTTCTTC,CASSLSRGATYNEQFF
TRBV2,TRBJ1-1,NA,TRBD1,TGTGCCAGCAGTGACCGGACAGGGAACACTGAAGCTTTCTTT,CASSDRTGNTEAFF
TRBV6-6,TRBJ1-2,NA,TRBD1,TGTGCCAGCACCCCAAAGGGCAGGGGGGATTTTAGCTACACCTTC,CASTPKGRGDFSYTF
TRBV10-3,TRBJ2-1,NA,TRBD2,TGTGCCATCAGTGAGTCAACGGGGGGATACAATGAGCAGTTCTTC,CAISESTGGYNEQFF
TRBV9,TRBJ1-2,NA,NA,TGTGCCAGCAGCGTAGTAGGGGACTCCTATGGCTACACCTTC,CASSVVGDSYGYTF
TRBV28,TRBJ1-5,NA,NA,TGTGCCAGCAGTCCCGCGGTACAGCCCCAGCATTTT,CASSPAVQPQHF
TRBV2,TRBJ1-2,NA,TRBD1,TGTGCCAGCAGTGAGCCGGGACAGGCGTATGGCTACACCTTC,CASSEPGQAYGYTF
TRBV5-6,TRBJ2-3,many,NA,TGTGCCAGCAGCTTTACGGTTCGCGATACGCAGTATTTT,CASSFTVRDTQYF
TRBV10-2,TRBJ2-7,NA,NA,TGCGCCAGCAGTGAGTACAGGCCTACCCTTTACGAGCAGTACTTC,CASSEYRPTLYEQYF
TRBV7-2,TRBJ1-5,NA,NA,TGTGCCAGCAGCCAAAGCGGTCAGGCCCTTGCGCCCCAGCATTTT,CASSQSGQALAPQHF
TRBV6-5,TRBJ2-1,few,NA,TGTGCCAGCAGCCCCGGACAGAACTCCTACAATGAGCAGTTCTTC,CASSPGQNSYNEQFF
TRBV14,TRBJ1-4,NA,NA,TGTGCCAGCAGCCAAGACGCGGGGGCGAACTCTGAAAAACTGTTTTTT,CASSQDAGANSEKLFF
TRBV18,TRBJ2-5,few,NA,TGTGCCAGCTGTTACAGTGTCAAAGAGACCCAGTACTTC,CASCYSVKETQYF
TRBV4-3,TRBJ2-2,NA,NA,TGCGCCAGCAGTACCGGAGTAACCGGGGAGCTGTTTTTT,CASSTGVTGELFF
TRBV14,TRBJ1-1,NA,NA,TGTGCCAACTGGGGCGATTGGAACACTGAAGCTTTCTTT,CANWGDWNTEAFF
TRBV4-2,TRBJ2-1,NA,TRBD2,TGTGCCAGCAGCCAAGACCCCCTAGCGGGTGGGAATGAGCAGTTCTTC,CASSQDPLAGGNEQFF
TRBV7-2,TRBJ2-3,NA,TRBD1,TGTGCCAGCAGCTTACCCGGACAGGGGCGGGCAGATACGCAGTATTTT,CASSLPGQGRADTQYF
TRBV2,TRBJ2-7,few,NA,TGTGCCAGCAGTGAAGACCGGGACAACAACTACGAGCAGTACTTC,CASSEDRDNNYEQYF
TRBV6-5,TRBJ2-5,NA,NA,TGTGCCAGCAGGCTAGAGTACCAAGAGACCCAGTACTTC,CASRLEYQETQYF